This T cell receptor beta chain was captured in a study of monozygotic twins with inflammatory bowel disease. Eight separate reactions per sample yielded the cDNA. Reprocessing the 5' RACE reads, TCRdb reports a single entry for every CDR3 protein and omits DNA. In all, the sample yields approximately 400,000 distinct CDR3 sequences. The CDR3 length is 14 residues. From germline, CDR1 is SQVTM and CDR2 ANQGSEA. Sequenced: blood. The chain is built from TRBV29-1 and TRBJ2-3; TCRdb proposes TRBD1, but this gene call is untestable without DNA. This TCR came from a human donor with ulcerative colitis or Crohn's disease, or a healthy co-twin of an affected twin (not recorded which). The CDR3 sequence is CSVGQGEVTDTQYF.